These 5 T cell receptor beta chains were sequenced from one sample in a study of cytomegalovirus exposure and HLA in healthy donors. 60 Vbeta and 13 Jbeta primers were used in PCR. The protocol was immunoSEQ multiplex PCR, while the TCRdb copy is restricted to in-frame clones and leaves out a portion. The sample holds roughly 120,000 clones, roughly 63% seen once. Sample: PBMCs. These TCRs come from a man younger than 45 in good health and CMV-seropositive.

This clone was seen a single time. This chain's CDR3 is CASTGLANYNEQFF. DNA for the CDR3: TGTGCCAGCACTGGACTAGCCAACTACAATGAGCAGTTCTTC. This chain joins TRBV2 and TRBJ2-1; 8 bases map to TRBD2. V was clipped by 7 bases and J by 3 bases; unmatched bases: 5. This CDR3 has 14 amino acids. CDR1 is SNHLY, CDR2 FYNNEI, per germline.

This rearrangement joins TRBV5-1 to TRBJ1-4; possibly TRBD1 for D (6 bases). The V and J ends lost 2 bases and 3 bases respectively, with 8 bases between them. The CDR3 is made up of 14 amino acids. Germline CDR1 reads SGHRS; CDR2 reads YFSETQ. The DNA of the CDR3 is TGCGCCAGCAGCTTCAGGGGACCTAATGAAAAACTGTTTTTT. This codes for CASSFRGPNEKLFF.

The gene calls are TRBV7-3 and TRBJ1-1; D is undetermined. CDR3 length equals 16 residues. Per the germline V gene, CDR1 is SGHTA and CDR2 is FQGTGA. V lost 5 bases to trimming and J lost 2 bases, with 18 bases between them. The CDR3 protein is CASSPSASAFNTEAFF. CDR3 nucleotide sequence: TGTGCCAGCAGCCCCTCAGCCTCAGCGTTCAACACTGAAGCTTTCTTT. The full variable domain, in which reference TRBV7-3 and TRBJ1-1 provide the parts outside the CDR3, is GAGVSQTPSNKVTEKGKYVELRCDPISGHTALYWYRQSLGQGPEFLIYFQGTGAADDSGLPNDRFFAVRPEGSVSTLKIQRTERGDSAVYLCASSPSASAFNTEAFFGQGTRLTVV.

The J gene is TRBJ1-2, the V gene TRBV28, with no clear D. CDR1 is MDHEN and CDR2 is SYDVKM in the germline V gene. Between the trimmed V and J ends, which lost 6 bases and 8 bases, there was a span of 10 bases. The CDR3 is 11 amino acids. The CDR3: CASSPPPGYTF. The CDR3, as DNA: TGTGCCAGCAGCCCCCCCCCGGGCTACACCTTC.

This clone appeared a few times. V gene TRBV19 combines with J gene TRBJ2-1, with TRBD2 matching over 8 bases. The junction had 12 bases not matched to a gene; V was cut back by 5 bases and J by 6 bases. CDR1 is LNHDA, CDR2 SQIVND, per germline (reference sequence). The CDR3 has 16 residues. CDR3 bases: TGTGCCAGTAGTTCCCGACTAGCGTTGGGGGTCAATGAGCAGTTCTTC. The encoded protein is CASSSRLALGVNEQFF.